The 17 T cell receptor beta chains below come from one sample, sequenced in a study of T cell responses to AZD1222 COVID-19 vaccine. Some clones are missing from TCRdb's copy, which holds only in-frame ones; the method was immunoSEQ multiplex PCR. The table lists 100,000 to 150,000 clones, roughly 92% of them singletons. This sample comprised peripheral blood, obtained 28 days after the second AZD1222 dose. These receptors all stem from an adult who received the AZD1222 COVID-19 vaccine.

V usage is TRBV2 and J usage is TRBJ1-1; D possibly corresponds to TRBD1 (6 bases). The length of the CDR3 is 15 residues. V shed 4 bases and J shed 0 bases, with 12 bases lying between them. Germline CDR1 and CDR2: SNHLY and FYNNEI. The CDR3 region has the DNA TGTGCCAGCAGTGTGCAGGGGCCGATGAACACTGAAGCTTTCTTT. Residues: CASSVQGPMNTEAFF.

The chain is built from TRBV10-3 and TRBJ2-3, with TRBD2 matching 9 bases. Germline V gives CDR1 ENHRY, CDR2 SYGVKD. This CDR3 has 13 amino acids. Trimming at V came to 10 bases and at J to 3 bases, leaving 5 bases not matched to a gene. This CDR3 is CATLAGETDTQYF. The DNA for the CDR3 is TGTGCCACTTTAGCGGGAGAAACAGATACGCAGTATTTT.

This chain joins TRBV4-1 and TRBJ2-4; the D is unclear. Germline-derived CDR1 and CDR2 are MGHRA and YSYEKL. The CDR3 extends over 13 amino acids. V dropped 0 bases and J dropped 11 bases, with 11 bases sitting between them. The CDR3 reads CASSQDPRGVQYF. The CDR3, as DNA: TGCGCCAGCAGCCAAGATCCTCGTGGGGTTCAGTACTTC.

This clone is a singleton in its sample. The chain links TRBV6-5 to TRBJ2-3; TRBD1 or TRBD2 may be the D gene (6 bases each). The CDR3 has 12 residues. Trimming took 7 bases from V and 5 from J, leaving 10 bases between them. CDR1 is MNHEY and CDR2 is SVGAGI in the germline V gene. The CDR3 region has the DNA TGTGCCAGCAAGGGGGGAAAAGATACGCAGTATTTT. The encoded protein is CASKGGKDTQYF.

The CDR3 here is CASSPGGVPRRGDTQYF. The CDR3 coding sequence is TGTGCCAGCAGCCCTGGGGGTGTCCCCCGGCGGGGAGATACGCAGTATTTT. This chain links TRBV7-6 with TRBJ2-3; TRBD2 is a possible D gene (6 bases). The germline V gene encodes CDR1 SGHVS and CDR2 FNYEAQ. The CDR3 runs 17 residues. V lost 5 bases and J 5 bases, leaving 23 bases between the germline ends.

The chain employs TRBV7-2 and TRBJ1-5, with 7 bases matching TRBD1. Trimming took 2 bases from V and 6 from J; bases not matched to a gene: 7. The CDR3 length is 15 residues. Germline V gene sequence: CDR1 SGHTA, CDR2 FQGNSA. Written as DNA, the CDR3 is TGTGCCAGCAGCTTAACAGGGGCTTGGAGTCAGCCCCAGCATTTT. Protein: CASSLTGAWSQPQHF.

This chain joins TRBV6-5 and TRBJ2-7; the D gene is possibly TRBD2 (6 bases). V was pared by 5 bases and J by 0 bases, with 11 bases between. Germline assignment: CDR1 MNHEY and CDR2 SVGAGI. The CDR3 extends over 14 amino acids. CDR3: CASSLRDSSYEQYF. The CDR3 DNA sequence: TGTGCCAGCAGTCTCCGGGACTCCTCCTACGAGCAGTACTTC.

V usage is TRBV27 and J usage is TRBJ1-1; TRBD1 matches 8 bases. The CDR3 contains 15 residues. Germline V gives CDR1 MNHEY, CDR2 SMNVEV (reference sequence). The trim removed 7 bases at V and 4 bases at J, leaving 11 bases unmatched. The DNA of the CDR3 is TGTGCCAGCAATTCCCGGACAGGGTGGGTCACTGAAGCTTTCTTT. As protein: CASNSRTGWVTEAFF.

V and J are TRBV30 and TRBJ1-1; D remains unclear. This CDR3 is built from 12 residues. V gave up 1 base and J gave up 1 base, with 4 bases separating them. Germline CDR1 reads GTSNPN; CDR2 reads SVGIG (reference sequence). The CDR3 loop reads CAWSASNTEAFF. In DNA, the CDR3 is TGTGCCTGGAGTGCATCGAACACTGAAGCTTTCTTT.

J is TRBJ1-5 and V is TRBV7-2; possibly TRBD1 for D (6 bases). V lost 1 base to trimming and J lost 4 bases, with 14 bases between them. This CDR3 has 16 residues. Germline-derived CDR1 and CDR2 are SGHTA and FQGNSA. This CDR3 is CASSLGGAPVNQPQHF. As DNA, the CDR3 is TGTGCCAGCAGCTTAGGGGGGGCCCCTGTGAATCAGCCCCAGCATTTT. The whole variable domain, filled in from reference TRBV7-2 and TRBJ1-5, reads GAGVSQSPSNKVTEKGKDVELRCDPISGHTALYWYRQSLGQGLEFLIYFQGNSAPDKSGLPSDRFSAERTGGSVSTLTIQRTQQEDSAVYLCASSLGGAPVNQPQHFGDGTRLSIL.

The genes are TRBV29-1 and TRBJ2-3, with TRBD2 identical over 8 bases. The CDR3 spans 14 residues. With 4 bases clipped from V and 1 base from J, the junction kept 4 bases outside the gene matches. In germline, CDR1 is SQVTM, CDR2 ANQGSEA. The CDR3 spells CSVGPSGRTDTQYF. CDR3 in DNA: TGCAGCGTTGGTCCTAGCGGGCGCACAGATACGCAGTATTTT.

The chain couples TRBV27 to TRBJ1-6; maybe TRBD1 (5 bases). V shed 6 bases and J shed 13 bases, with 25 bases lying between them. The CDR3 is made up of 16 amino acids. From germline, CDR1 is MNHEY and CDR2 SMNVEV (reference sequence). The CDR3 DNA reads as TGTGCCAGCAGCCCCGTCGGGACGGCTCAGTTTTCGCCCCTCCACTTT. The encoded protein is CASSPVGTAQFSPLHF.

The J gene is TRBJ1-1, the V gene TRBV6-2 or TRBV6-3; D may be TRBD1 (5 bases). This CDR3 contains 17 residues. Trimming removed 3 bases at V and 0 bases at J, with 17 bases between. Germline values: CDR1 MNHEY, CDR2 SVGEGT. DNA for the CDR3: TGTGCCAGCAGTTATGAGGCAGGGAGAGAAGTGAACACTGAAGCTTTCTTT. It translates to CASSYEAGREVNTEAFF.

Concerning this clone itself: Different DNA sequences within this sample yield the same CDR3. The gene calls are TRBV6-5 and TRBJ2-7; 8 positions agree with TRBD2. This CDR3 region has 15 residues. Per the germline V gene, CDR1 is MNHEY and CDR2 is SVGAGI. V trimming: 2 bases; J trimming: 0 bases; junction bases outside the gene matches: 3. CDR3 amino acids: CASSYSGGSSYEQYF. CDR3 nucleotides: TGTGCCAGCAGTTACAGCGGGGGAAGCTCCTACGAGCAGTACTTC.

This chain connects TRBV27 to TRBJ2-5, with D unclear. Per germline, CDR1 MNHEY and CDR2 SMNVEV (reference sequence). Trimming removed 6 bases at V and 5 bases at J, with 19 bases between. The CDR3 spans 15 residues. The CDR3 DNA reads as TGTGCCAGCAGAGTCGCCCCGGAACCAGAGGAGACCCAGTACTTC. This encodes CASRVAPEPEETQYF.

The sample holds one count of this clone. J is TRBJ1-1 and V is TRBV7-3, with a tentative D call TRBD1 (6 bases). This CDR3 has 13 residues. V gave up 3 bases and J gave up 3 bases, with 8 bases separating them. CDR1 and CDR2 (germline): SGHTA, FQGTGA. CDR3 sequence reads: CASSLGAHTEAFF. CDR3 DNA sequence: TGTGCCAGCAGCTTGGGGGCCCACACTGAAGCTTTCTTT.

The gene calls are TRBV7-2 and TRBJ1-5; 7 bases are shared with TRBD1. In germline, CDR1 is SGHTA, CDR2 FQGNSA. This CDR3 region has 14 residues. The ends lost 0 bases at V and 7 bases at J; junction bases unmatched: 3. The CDR3 DNA is TGTGCCAGCAGCTTAGCGTTAGGGGGCCAGCCCCAGCATTTT. Its protein product is CASSLALGGQPQHF. Supplemented by reference TRBV7-2 and TRBJ1-5, the full variable domain reads GAGVSQSPSNKVTEKGKDVELRCDPISGHTALYWYRQSLGQGLEFLIYFQGNSAPDKSGLPSDRFSAERTGGSVSTLTIQRTQQEDSAVYLCASSLALGGQPQHFGDGTRLSIL.